This TCR beta chain stems from a study of molecular identifiers for immune sequencing clone quantification listed by TCRdb under 2018. Concerning the study at large: For a replicate experiment, RNA from around 20,000 or 100,000 naive CD8 T cells was divided into five aliquots, of which four were sequenced. This methods study benchmarked molecular-identifier clustering-based TCR repertoire sequencing (MIDCIRS) and TCR RNA copy counting, using CD8 T cells to do so.

The CDR3 contains 14 residues, cysteine and phenylalanine counted. This entry keeps only the CDR3 DNA: 42 bases, framed from base 1. CDR1 and CDR2, looked up from the germline V gene, are MDHEN and SYDVKM. The trim is 6 bases for V and 1 base for J, with a gap of 9 bases between the germline ends. Libraries of naive CD8 T cells were built from about 21,000 to 970,000 sorted cells, with 10%, 30% or 50% of the purified RNA used. Naive CD8 T cells, defined as CD8+CD4-CCR7+CD45RA+, were FACS-sorted into RLT Plus buffer on a BD FACSAria II. To test detection sensitivity, Jurkat RNA equivalent to roughly nine TCR copies was spiked into samples of about 18,000-1,000,000 naive CD8 T cells. CD8 T cells were enriched with RosetteSep CD8+ T Cell Enrichment Cocktail and Ficoll-Paque, followed by ACK red cell lysis. Results the study describes overall, beyond this receptor: In CMV-specific effector cells, clones with more than 20 RNA copies accounted for over 99% of molecules, whereas in naive cells such clones accounted for under 1%. When barcode sub-clustering was left out, chimeric consensus sequences inflated TCR diversity, with chimeras reaching as high as 47%. Highly expanded clone sizes could be underestimated because identical TCR molecules may share a barcode. Naive libraries contained spiked-in Jurkat TCR RNA (approximately 10 copies' worth), which is not part of the donor repertoire. Modeling gave around 2.7 recovered TCR RNA copies per cell versus roughly 10 by digital PCR, implying 25% to 30% capture efficiency. Spiked-in Jurkat TCR RNA equal to a single cell's worth was reported to be detectable even within 1,200,000 naive CD8 T cells.

The library was built by means of PCR. Sequencing instrument: Illumina HiSeq 4000. Bulk TCR libraries were generated as previously described, with the TCR primers listed in Table S5 used. Purification of total RNA was performed with the Qiagen AllPrep DNA/RNA kit. Before analysis, reads from multiple sequencing runs of the same library were pooled. On the authors' methods: Reads were retained only if the reads had an exact TCR constant sequence, and the retained reads were trimmed to 150 nt and grouped according to their 12-nt molecular barcodes. Within each barcode group, reads were sub-clustered at a 15% Levenshtein threshold, and quality-weighted consensus sequences were built per RNA molecule. Non-functional sequences were excluded, and lower-count sequences lying one edit away from another sequence were also excluded. Based on fitting two negative binomial distributions, any barcode sub-cluster with under 20% of the maximum read count was discarded. The public reads were reprocessed in TCRdb via fastp at Q25 and MiXCR, keeping in-frame beta chains. Here each entry gathers all rows of one CDR3 protein and keeps the most common genes and DNA. None of the V and J calls come from the authors' own analysis; TCRdb made them. This sample gives over 600,000 distinct CDR3 sequences in total; 20% of them show up just once. About 0.9% of the sample is held by the ten biggest clonotypes.

This clonotype was seen ten or more times. No antigen is known for it. No quality values exist for individual bases; no much larger clone is one base distant. This sequence uses TRBV28 and TRBJ2-2, with an unclear D gene assignment. The TCR originated in a human donor in good health. Some libraries in this study had Jurkat cell RNA spiked in. The sequencing input was naive CD8+ T cells from blood, with Jurkat cell RNA spiked in. The sample's cell subset or site label, in plain terms: FACS-sorted CD8+CD4-CCR7+CD45RA+ naive T cells. The CDR3 corresponds to CASSPDQNTGELFF. The nucleotide sequence reads TGTGCCAGCAGCCCCGATCAGAACACCGGGGAGCTGTTTTTT.